The 2 T cell receptor beta chains presented below share a single source sample, sequenced in a study of cytomegalovirus exposure and HLA in healthy donors. The PCR had 60 Vbeta and 13 Jbeta primers. TCRdb keeps only in-frame clones here, not all; method: immunoSEQ multiplex PCR. Seen here are about 180,000 clones, 79% observed once, and the top ten hold around 0.74%. The material sequenced was PBMCs. The receptors stem from a woman in her forties in good health and CMV-seronegative.

V and J are TRBV9 and TRBJ2-1, with a possible D match to TRBD1 (5 bases). The V end was cut by 5 bases, the J end by 9 bases, with 9 bases between. This CDR3 has 11 amino acids. CDR1 and CDR2 from the germline V gene are SGDLS and YYNGEE. The CDR3 coding sequence is TGTGCCAGCAGTTCCGACAGTGAGCAGTTCTTC. Protein product: CASSSDSEQFF.

The genes are TRBV19 and TRBJ1-1; D uncertain. Germline CDR1 reads LNHDA; CDR2 reads SQIVND (reference sequence). Between the trimmed V and J ends, which lost 5 bases and 1 base, there was a span of 8 bases. The CDR3 has 13 amino acids. The CDR3 loop reads CASSFSPNTEAFF. DNA for the CDR3: TGTGCCAGTAGTTTTAGCCCGAACACTGAAGCTTTCTTT.